The 15 T cell receptor beta chains below come from one sample, sequenced in a study of Tregs in tolerant kidney transplant recipients. For these TCRs, the target antigens are not known. Produced via immunoSEQ multiplex PCR; TCRdb's table is partial and in-frame only. Of 35,000 to 50,000 clones detected, around 95% appear once; the ten largest clones hold around 0.4%. Sequences were obtained from Tregs from blood cultured with allogeneic cells. The receptor source for this set is a human donor in good health.

The chain recombines TRBV21-1 with TRBJ2-3; TRBD1 is the table's D call and was not checked against the DNA. TRBV21-1 is a known pseudogene. The CDR3 runs 15 residues. The CDR3 sequence is CASSKEGEFSDTQYF. CDR3 sequence (DNA): TGTGCCAGCAGCAAAGAAGGGGAATTCTCAGATACGCAGTATTTT.

The chain carries TRBV19 and TRBJ1-4, with no clear D. Germline V gives CDR1 LNHDA, CDR2 SQIVND (reference sequence). The V end was cut by 4 bases, the J end by 4 bases, with 10 bases between. There are 14 residues in the CDR3. The CDR3 spells CASSKGRFNEKLFF. As DNA, the CDR3 is TGTGCCAGTAGTAAAGGGCGGTTTAATGAAAAACTGTTTTTT.

The chain employs TRBV18 and TRBJ2-7; tentatively, D is TRBD1 or TRBD2 (5 bases each). Between the trimmed V and J ends, which lost 5 bases and 4 bases, there was a span of 9 bases. The CDR3 contains 12 residues. Per germline, CDR1 KGHSH and CDR2 LQKENI. CDR3 region: CASSYGTYEQYF. As DNA, the CDR3 is TGTGCCAGCTCATACGGGACGTACGAGCAGTACTTC.

The chain recombines TRBV10-3 with TRBJ2-5, with 8 nucleotides matching TRBD2. After removal of 4 bases from V and 5 bases from J, the junction contained 6 bases not matched to a gene. The CDR3 has 14 amino acids. Germline V CDR1 and CDR2: ENHRY, SYGVKD. In DNA form, the CDR3 reads TGTGCCATCAGTGCGGCAGCGGGAGTTGAGACCCAGTACTTC. Amino acid sequence: CAISAAAGVETQYF.

The genes are TRBV19 and TRBJ1-1; D might be TRBD1 (6 bases). The germline V gene has CDR1 LNHDA and CDR2 SQIVND (reference sequence). This CDR3 region has 14 residues. Trimming cost V 5 bases and J 0 bases, with 10 bases left between them. The CDR3: CASSPTGMNTEAFF. The CDR3 nucleotides are TGTGCCAGTAGTCCGACAGGCATGAACACTGAAGCTTTCTTT.

V is TRBV9 and J is TRBJ2-1, with TRBD1 as a possible D gene (8 bases). Germline V gives CDR1 SGDLS, CDR2 YYNGEE. V gave up 1 base and J gave up 6 bases, with 17 bases separating them. CDR3 length: 16 residues. The CDR3 is CASSVIDRGGLNEQFF. In DNA, the CDR3 is TGTGCCAGCAGCGTAATTGACAGGGGAGGGCTCAATGAGCAGTTCTTC.

This rearrangement joins TRBV30 to TRBJ2-7; 10 bases match TRBD1. V lost 5 bases and J lost 6; bases outside the gene matches: 7. The CDR3 loop spans 13 amino acids. The germline gives CDR1 GTSNPN, CDR2 SVGIG (reference sequence). The CDR3 reads CAWAGQGIAEQYF. As DNA, the CDR3 is TGTGCCTGGGCGGGACAGGGGATCGCCGAGCAGTACTTC.

The V and J genes are TRBV7-8 and TRBJ1-3; D might be TRBD1 (5 bases). The length of the CDR3 is 20 residues. CDR1 is SGHVS and CDR2 is FQNEAQ in the germline V gene. The V end was cut by 5 bases, the J end by 0 bases, with 26 bases between. CDR3 sequence reads: CASSPRPQSGARISGNTIYF. The DNA of the CDR3 is TGTGCCAGCAGCCCTAGGCCACAATCCGGGGCGCGAATCTCTGGAAACACCATATATTTT. Combining the CDR3 with reference TRBV7-8 and TRBJ1-3 gives the whole variable domain GAGVSQSPRYKVAKRGQDVALRCDPISGHVSLFWYQQALGQGPEFLTYFQNEAQLDKSGLPSDRFFAERPEGSVSTLKIQRTQQEDSAVYLCASSPRPQSGARISGNTIYFGEGSWLTVV.

V usage is TRBV9 and J usage is TRBJ2-7; 9 bases agree with TRBD2. With V trimmed by 0 bases and J by 7 bases, 8 bases remained unmatched. Germline lookup yields CDR1 SGDLS and CDR2 YYNGEE. The CDR3 has 15 residues. In DNA form, the CDR3 reads TGTGCCAGCAGCGTAGTGGGACTAGCCACCGGGGAGCAGTACTTC. This encodes CASSVVGLATGEQYF.

The V call is TRBV10-3, the J call TRBJ2-7; D gene ambiguous. Between the trimmed V and J ends, which lost 4 bases and 3 bases, there was a span of 16 bases. Germline V gene sequence: CDR1 ENHRY, CDR2 SYGVKD. The CDR3 loop spans 15 amino acids. Here the CDR3 reads CAISGLKGSYYEQYF. The CDR3 DNA follows: TGTGCCATCAGTGGTCTTAAGGGCTCCTACTACGAGCAGTACTTC.

The chain couples TRBV19 to TRBJ2-3; D may correspond to TRBD1 or TRBD2 (6 bases each). The V end lost 4 bases, the J end lost 2 bases, and 10 bases lay between the germline ends. Germline assignment: CDR1 LNHDA and CDR2 SQIVND (reference sequence). The CDR3 covers 14 residues. The DNA for the CDR3 is TGTGCCAGTAGTAGGGGGGCACTCACAGATACGCAGTATTTT. Translation: CASSRGALTDTQYF.

The V and J genes are TRBV6-4 and TRBJ1-1; possibly TRBD1 for D (6 bases). The CDR3 consists of 13 residues. V was trimmed by 6 bases and J by 6 bases, leaving 14 bases between them. The V gene's germline CDR1 is MRHNA and CDR2 SNTAGT. The CDR3 nucleotides are TGTGCCAGCAGCGCCAGGGGTTACGCTGAAGCTTTCTTT. Encoded protein: CASSARGYAEAFF.

The chain recombines TRBV7-8 with TRBJ1-5; D gene ambiguous. The V end was cut by 2 bases, the J end by 0 bases, with 2 bases between. CDR1 SGHVS and CDR2 FQNEAQ come from the germline V gene. The CDR3 extends over 13 amino acids. CDR3 residues: CASSLNSNQPQHF. In DNA, the CDR3 is TGTGCCAGCAGCTTAAATAGCAATCAGCCCCAGCATTTT.

To note about this clone: This specimen includes other DNA sequences encoding the same CDR3. The gene calls are TRBV5-1 and TRBJ2-3; tentative D call: TRBD2 (6 bases). CDR3 length: 13 amino acids. V dropped 5 bases and J dropped 4 bases, with 11 bases sitting between them. Germline V gene lookup returns CDR1 SGHRS and CDR2 YFSETQ. CDR3 in amino acids: CASRPGVADTQYF. DNA of the CDR3: TGCGCCAGCAGACCGGGAGTAGCAGATACGCAGTATTTT. Full variable domain (missing parts from reference TRBV5-1 and TRBJ2-3): KAGVTQTPRYLIKTRGQQVTLSCSPISGHRSVSWYQQTPGQGLQFLFEYFSETQRNKGNFPGRFSGRQFSNSRSEMNVSTLELGDSALYLCASRPGVADTQYFGPGTRLTVL.

The rearrangement uses TRBV15 and TRBJ2-2; 7 nucleotides agree with TRBD1. CDR1 is LNHNV, CDR2 YYDKDF, per germline (reference sequence). The CDR3 loop spans 15 amino acids. After removal of 5 bases from V and 7 bases from J, the junction contained 10 bases not matched to a gene. The CDR3 DNA sequence: TGTGCCACCAGCGCGCCCGGGACAGCCATCGGGGAGCTGTTTTTT. This sequence encodes CATSAPGTAIGELFF. The variable domain in full, with the rest retrieved from reference TRBV15 and TRBJ2-2, is DAMVIQNPRYQVTQFGKPVTLSCSQTLNHNVMYWYQQKSSQAPKLLFHYYDKDFNNEADTPDNFQSRRPNTSFCFLDIRSPGLGDTAMYLCATSAPGTAIGELFFGEGSRLTVL.